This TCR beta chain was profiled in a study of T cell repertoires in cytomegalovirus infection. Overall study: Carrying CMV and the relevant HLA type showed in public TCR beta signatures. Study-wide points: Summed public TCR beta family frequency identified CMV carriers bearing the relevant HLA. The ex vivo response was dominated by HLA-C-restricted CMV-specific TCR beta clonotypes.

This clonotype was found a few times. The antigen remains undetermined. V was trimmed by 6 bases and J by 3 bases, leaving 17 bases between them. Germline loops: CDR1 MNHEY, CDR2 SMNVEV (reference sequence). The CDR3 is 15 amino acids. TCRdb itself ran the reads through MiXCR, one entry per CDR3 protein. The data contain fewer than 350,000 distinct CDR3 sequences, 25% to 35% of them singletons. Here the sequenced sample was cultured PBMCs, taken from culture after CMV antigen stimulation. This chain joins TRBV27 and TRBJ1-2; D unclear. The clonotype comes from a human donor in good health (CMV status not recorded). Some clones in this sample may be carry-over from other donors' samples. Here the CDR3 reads CASRTPLSQDYGYTF. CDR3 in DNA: TGTGCCAGCAGGACTCCCTTATCCCAGGACTATGGCTACACCTTC.